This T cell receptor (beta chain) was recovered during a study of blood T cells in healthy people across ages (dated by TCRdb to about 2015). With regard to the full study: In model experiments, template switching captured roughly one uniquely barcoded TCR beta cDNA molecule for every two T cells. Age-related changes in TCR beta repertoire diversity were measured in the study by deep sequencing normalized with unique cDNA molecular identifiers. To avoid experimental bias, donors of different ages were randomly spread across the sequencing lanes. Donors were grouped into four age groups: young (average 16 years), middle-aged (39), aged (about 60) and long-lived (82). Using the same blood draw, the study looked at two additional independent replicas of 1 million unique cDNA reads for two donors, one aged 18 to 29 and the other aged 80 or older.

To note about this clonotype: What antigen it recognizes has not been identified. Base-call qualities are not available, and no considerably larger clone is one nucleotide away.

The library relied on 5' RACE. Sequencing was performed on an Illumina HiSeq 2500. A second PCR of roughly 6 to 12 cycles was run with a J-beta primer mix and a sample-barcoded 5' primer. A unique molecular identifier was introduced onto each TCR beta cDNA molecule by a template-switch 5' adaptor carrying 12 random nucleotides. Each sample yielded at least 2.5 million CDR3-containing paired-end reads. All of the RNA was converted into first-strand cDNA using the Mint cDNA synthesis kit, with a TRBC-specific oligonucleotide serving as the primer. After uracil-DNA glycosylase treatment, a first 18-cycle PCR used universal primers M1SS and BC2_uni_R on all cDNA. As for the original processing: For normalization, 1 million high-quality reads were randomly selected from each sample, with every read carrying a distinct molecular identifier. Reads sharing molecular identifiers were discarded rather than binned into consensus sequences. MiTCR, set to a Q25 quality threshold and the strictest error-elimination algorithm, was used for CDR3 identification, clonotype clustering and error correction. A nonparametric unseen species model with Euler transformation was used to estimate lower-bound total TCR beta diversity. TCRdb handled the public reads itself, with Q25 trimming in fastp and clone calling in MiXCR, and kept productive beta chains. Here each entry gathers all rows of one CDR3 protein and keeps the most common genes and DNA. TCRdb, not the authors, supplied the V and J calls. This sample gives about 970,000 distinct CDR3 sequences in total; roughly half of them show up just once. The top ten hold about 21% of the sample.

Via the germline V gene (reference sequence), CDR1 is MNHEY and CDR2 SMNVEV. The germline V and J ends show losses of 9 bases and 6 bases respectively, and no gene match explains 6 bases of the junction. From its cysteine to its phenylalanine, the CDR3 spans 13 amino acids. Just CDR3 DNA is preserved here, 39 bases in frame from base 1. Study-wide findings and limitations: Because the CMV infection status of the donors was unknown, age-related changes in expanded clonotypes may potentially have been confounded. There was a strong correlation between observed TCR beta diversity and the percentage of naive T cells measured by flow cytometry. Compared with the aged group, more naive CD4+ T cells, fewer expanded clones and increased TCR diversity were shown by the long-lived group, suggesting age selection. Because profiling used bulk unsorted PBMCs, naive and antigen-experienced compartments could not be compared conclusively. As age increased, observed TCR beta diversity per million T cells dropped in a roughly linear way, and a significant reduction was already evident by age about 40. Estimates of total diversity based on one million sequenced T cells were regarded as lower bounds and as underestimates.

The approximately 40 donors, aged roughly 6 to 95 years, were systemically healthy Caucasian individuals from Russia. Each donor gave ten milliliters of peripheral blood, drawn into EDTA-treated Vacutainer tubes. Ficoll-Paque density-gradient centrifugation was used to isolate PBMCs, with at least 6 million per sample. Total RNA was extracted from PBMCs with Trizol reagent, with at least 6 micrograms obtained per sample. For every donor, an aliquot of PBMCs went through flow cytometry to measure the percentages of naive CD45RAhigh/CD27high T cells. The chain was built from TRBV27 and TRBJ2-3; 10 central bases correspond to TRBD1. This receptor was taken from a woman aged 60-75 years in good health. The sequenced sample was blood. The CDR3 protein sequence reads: CASKRTGGDTQYF. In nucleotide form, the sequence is TGTGCCAGTAAAAGGACAGGGGGTGATACGCAGTATTTT.